This T cell receptor (beta chain) was identified in a study of T cell clusters in autoimmune cytopenias. TRB rearrangements were amplified by touch-down multiplex PCR with mixed TRB-A/B primers. After re-calling the multiplex PCR reads, TCRdb lists one entry per CDR3 protein, DNA absent. Recorded here are about 1,900 distinct CDR3 sequences; the top ten clones represent 53%. Frequency places this clonotype as large (0.1 to 1%). TRB amplification used approximately 250 ng of peripheral blood genomic DNA. Germline assignment: CDR1 SQVTM and CDR2 ANQGSEA. There are 16 residues in the CDR3. The chain uses TRBV29-1 and TRBJ2-1; TCRdb proposes TRBD2, but this gene call is untestable without DNA. This TCR derives from a human donor with an autoimmune cytopenia or autoimmune hepatitis (not recorded which). The sequenced sample was peripheral blood. CDR3 loop: CSVEERGGGPVNEQFF.